This paragraph reports one T cell receptor (beta chain). This clone was found once. Its antigen target is currently unknown. Base qualities are not at hand, and no much larger clone is one base apart. This specimen comes from a study of blood T cell repertoires in COVID-19 (dated by TCRdb to the early 2020s). For the wider study: Samples covering the acute and convalescent phases of COVID-19 were provided by collaborators in the United States, Italy and Spain. The dataset comprised deeply sampled blood TCRbeta repertoires from subjects exposed to, actively infected with, or recovered from COVID-19. The repertoires were released in a freely available public database intended as a resource for research on the immune response to SARS-CoV-2. Samples were obtained from the ongoing ImmuneRACE study (first 160 participants) and from 1,254 subjects provided by 6 global collaborators. A de-identified subject ID, COVID-19 status, age in years and sex were almost always included in the sample metadata. Where HLA class I and class II types were available, the types were taken from metadata supplied by the sample provider, not from assay-based typing. The prospective study material was composed of cDNA or gDNA derived from T cells, B-cell-depleted T cells, or PBMCs.

The immunoSEQ Assay, a bias-controlled multiplex PCR, was used to amplify TCRbeta CDR3 regions from genomic DNA. Concerning the study's data processing: Nucleated cell counts per sample were estimated from amplification of reference gene primers within the assay. To quantify the absolute abundance of each unique TCRbeta CDR3 rearrangement, sequence reads were collapsed and filtered. For each sample, productive Simpson clonality was calculated as the square root of Simpson's diversity index across productive rearrangements. Sourced from immuneACCESS, this table was stored by TCRdb with only in-frame sequences that have V and J called. A share of the clones is absent; for the studies checked, an unresolved V gene accounts for under half, and the remainder has no known explanation. Clone size and V and J calls were adopted from that table, with D and trimming inferred from the DNA. This sample has about 240,000 clones in its table, and approximately 83% of those were observed once. Of the sample, approximately 3.5% falls within the top ten clones.

In the prospective study, participants were about 18 to 95 years old, resided in under 30 geographic areas of the United States, and were enrolled through a virtual design. In the prospective study, participants were assigned to cohorts based on the clinical history participants reported in a screening survey and a study questionnaire. In the prospective study, mobile phlebotomists collected whole blood, serum and a nasopharyngeal or oropharyngeal swab from each participant. Over an approximately 2-month period, participants in the prospective study had the option of providing additional blood draws and questionnaires. Prospective study blood samples were shipped either frozen or at room temperature before DNA extraction. V is pruned by 4 bases and J by 2 bases, leaving 1 base of the junction without a gene match. The CDR3 contains 13 residues, cysteine and phenylalanine counted. Just CDR3 DNA is preserved here, 39 bases in frame from base 1. According to the germline V gene (reference sequence), CDR1 reads MNHEY and CDR2 reads SMNVEV.

The paper as a whole reports these results and caveats: The amount of clinical and demographic metadata varied by source and participant and was provided uncurated.

The rearranged chain carries TRBV27 and TRBJ2-7; 8 bases in the middle match TRBD1. The receptor's source is a woman between 40 and 50 years old with acute COVID-19. The specimen sequenced was PBMCs or T cells enriched from blood (not recorded which). The CDR3 region: CASSYRGAYEQYF. The DNA sequence is TGTGCCAGCAGTTACAGGGGGGCCTACGAGCAGTACTTC.